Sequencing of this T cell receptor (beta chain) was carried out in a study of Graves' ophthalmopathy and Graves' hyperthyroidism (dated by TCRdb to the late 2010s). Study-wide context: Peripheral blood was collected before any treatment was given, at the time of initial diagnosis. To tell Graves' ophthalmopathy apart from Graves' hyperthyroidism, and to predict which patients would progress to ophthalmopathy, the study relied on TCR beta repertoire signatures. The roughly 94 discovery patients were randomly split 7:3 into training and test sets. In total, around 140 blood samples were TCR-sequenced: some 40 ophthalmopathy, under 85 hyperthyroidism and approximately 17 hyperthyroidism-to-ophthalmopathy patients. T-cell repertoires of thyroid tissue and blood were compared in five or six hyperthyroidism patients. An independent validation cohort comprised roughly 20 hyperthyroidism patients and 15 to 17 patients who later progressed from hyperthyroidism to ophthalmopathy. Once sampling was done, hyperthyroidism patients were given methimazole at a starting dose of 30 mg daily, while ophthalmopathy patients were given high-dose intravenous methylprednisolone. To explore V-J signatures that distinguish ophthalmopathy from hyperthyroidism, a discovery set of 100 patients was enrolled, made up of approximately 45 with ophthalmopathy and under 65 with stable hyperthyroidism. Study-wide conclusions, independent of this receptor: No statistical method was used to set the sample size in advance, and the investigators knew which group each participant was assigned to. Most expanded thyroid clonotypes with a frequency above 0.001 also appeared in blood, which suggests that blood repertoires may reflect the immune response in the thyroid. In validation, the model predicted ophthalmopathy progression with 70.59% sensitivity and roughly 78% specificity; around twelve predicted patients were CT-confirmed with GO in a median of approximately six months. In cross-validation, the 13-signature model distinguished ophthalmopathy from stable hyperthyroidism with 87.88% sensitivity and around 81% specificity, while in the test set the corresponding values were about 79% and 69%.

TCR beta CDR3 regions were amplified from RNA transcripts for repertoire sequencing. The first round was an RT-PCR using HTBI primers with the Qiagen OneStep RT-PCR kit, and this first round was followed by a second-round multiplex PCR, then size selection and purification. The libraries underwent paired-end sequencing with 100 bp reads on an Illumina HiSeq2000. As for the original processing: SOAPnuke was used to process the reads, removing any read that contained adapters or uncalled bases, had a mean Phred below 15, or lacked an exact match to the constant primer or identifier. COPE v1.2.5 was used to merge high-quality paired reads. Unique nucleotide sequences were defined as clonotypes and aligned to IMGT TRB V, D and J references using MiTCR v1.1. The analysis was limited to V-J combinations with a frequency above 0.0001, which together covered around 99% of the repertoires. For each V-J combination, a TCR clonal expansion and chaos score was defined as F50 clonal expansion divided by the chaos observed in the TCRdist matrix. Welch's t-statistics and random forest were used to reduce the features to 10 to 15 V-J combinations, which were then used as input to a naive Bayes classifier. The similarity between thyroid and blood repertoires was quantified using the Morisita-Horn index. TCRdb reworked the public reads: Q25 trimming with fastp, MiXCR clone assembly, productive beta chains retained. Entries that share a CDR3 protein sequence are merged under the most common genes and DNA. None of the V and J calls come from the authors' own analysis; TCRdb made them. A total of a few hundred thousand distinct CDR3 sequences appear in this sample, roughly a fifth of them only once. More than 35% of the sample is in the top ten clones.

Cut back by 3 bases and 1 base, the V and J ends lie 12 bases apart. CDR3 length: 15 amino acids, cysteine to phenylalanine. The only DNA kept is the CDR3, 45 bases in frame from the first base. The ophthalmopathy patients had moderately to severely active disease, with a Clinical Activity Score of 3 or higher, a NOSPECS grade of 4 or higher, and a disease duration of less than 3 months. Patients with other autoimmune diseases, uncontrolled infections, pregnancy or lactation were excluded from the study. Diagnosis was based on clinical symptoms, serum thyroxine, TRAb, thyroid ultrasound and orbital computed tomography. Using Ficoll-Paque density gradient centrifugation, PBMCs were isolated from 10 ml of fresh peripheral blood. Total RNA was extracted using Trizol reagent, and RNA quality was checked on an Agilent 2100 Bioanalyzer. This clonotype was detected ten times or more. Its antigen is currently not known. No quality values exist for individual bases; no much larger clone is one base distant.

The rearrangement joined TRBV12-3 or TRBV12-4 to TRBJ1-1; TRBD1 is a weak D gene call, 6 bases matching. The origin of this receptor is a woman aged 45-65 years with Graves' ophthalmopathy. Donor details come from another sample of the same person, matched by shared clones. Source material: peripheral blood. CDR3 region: CASSFSGRGNTEAFF. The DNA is TGTGCCAGCAGTTTCTCCGGCAGGGGGAACACTGAAGCTTTCTTT.